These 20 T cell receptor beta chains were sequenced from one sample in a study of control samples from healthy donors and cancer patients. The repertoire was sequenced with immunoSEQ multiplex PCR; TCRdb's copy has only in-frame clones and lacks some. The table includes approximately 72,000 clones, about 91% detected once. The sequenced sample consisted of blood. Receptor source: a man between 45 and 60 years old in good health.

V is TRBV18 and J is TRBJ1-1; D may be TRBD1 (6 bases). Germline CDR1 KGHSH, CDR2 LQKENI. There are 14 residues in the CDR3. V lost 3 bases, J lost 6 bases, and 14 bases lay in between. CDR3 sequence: CASSPSRQVAEAFF. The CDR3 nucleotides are TGTGCCAGCTCACCCTCACGACAGGTGGCTGAAGCTTTCTTT.

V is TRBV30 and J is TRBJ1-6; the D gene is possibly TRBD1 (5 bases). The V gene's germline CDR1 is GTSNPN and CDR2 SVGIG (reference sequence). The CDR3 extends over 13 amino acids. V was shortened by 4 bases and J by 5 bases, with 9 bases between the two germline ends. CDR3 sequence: CAWTGSDNSPLHF. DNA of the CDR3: TGTGCCTGGACAGGGTCGGATAATTCACCCCTCCACTTT.

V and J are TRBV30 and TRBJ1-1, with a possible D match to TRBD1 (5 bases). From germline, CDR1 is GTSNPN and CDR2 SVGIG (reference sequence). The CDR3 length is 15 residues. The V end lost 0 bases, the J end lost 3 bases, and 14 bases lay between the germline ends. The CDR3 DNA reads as TGTGCCTGGAGTGTACGCGGGGGTTTGGACACTGAAGCTTTCTTT. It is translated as CAWSVRGGLDTEAFF.

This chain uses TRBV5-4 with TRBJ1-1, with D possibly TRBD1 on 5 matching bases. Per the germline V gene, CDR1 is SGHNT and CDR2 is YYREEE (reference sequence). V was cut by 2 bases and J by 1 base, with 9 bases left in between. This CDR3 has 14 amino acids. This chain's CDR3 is CASSFEGWNTEAFF. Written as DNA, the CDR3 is TGTGCCAGCAGCTTCGAGGGGTGGAACACTGAAGCTTTCTTT.

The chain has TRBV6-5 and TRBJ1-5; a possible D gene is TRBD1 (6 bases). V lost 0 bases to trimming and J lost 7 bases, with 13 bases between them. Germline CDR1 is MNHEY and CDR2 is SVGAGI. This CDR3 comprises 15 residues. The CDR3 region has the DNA TGTGCCAGCAGTTACTCGATCCGGGGGCGGCAGCCCCAGCATTTT. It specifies CASSYSIRGRQPQHF.

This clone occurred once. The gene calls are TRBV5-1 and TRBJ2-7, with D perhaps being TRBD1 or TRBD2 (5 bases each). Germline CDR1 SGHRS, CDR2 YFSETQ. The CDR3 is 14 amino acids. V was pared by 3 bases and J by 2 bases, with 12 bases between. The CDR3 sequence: CASSWGTGPYEQYF. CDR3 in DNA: TGCGCCAGCAGCTGGGGGACGGGCCCCTACGAGCAGTACTTC.

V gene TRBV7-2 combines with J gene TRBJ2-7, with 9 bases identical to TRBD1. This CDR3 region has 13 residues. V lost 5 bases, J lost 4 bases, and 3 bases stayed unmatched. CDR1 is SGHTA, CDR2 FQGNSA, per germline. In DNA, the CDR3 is TGTGCCAGCAGCGCCGACAGGGGGTACGAGCAGTACTTC. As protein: CASSADRGYEQYF.

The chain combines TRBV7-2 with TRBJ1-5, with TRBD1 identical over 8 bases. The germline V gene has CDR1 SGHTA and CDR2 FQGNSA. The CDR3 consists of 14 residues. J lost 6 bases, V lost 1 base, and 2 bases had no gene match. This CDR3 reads CASSLDRGVQPQHF. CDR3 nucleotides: TGTGCCAGCAGCTTAGACAGGGGGGTTCAGCCCCAGCATTTT.

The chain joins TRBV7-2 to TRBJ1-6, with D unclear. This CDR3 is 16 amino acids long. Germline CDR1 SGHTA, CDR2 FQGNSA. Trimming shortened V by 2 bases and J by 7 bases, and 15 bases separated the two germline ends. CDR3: CASSLTVGLGNSPLHF. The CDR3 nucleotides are TGTGCCAGCAGCTTAACGGTCGGCCTCGGGAATTCACCCCTCCACTTT.

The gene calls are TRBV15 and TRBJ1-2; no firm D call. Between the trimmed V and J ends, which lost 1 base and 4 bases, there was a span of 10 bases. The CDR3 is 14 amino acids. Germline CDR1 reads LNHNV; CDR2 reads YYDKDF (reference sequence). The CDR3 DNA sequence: TGTGCCACCAGCAGAGCTCGCCAGACCTATGGCTACACCTTC. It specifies CATSRARQTYGYTF.

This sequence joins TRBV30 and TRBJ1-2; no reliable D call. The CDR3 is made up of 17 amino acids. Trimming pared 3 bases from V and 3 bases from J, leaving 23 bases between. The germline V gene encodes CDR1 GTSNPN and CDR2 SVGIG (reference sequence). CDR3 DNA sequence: TGTGCCTGGAGCCATAATTGGAACTATCGTATAGACTATGGCTACACCTTC. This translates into CAWSHNWNYRIDYGYTF.

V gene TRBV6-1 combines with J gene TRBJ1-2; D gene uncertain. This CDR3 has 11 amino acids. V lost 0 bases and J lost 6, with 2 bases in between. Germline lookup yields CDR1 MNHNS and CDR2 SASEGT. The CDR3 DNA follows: TGTGCCAGCAGTGAAGCGCATGGCTACACCTTC. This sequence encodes CASSEAHGYTF.

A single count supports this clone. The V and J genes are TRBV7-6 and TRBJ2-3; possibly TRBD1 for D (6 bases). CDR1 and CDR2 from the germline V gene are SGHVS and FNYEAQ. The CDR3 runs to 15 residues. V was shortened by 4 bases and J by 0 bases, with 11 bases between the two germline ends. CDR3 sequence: CASSSAGASTDTQYF. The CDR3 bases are TGTGCCAGCAGCTCCGCAGGGGCCAGCACAGATACGCAGTATTTT.

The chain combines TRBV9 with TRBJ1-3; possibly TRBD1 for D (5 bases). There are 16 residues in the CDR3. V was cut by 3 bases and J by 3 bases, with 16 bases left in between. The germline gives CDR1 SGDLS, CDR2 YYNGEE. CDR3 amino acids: CASSGGEGIGGNTIYF. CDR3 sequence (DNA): TGTGCCAGCAGCGGAGGGGAGGGAATAGGTGGAAACACCATATATTTT.

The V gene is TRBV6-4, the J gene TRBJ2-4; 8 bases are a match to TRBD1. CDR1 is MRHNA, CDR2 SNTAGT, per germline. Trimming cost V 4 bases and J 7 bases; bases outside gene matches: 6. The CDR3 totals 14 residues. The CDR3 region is CASSADRAPNIQYF. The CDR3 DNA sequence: TGTGCCAGCAGTGCGGACAGGGCACCCAACATTCAGTACTTC.

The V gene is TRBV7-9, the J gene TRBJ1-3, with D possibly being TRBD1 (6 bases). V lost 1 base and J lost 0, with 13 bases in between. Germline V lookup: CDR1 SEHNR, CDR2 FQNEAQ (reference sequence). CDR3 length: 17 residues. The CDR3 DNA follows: TGTGCCAGCAGCTTAGAAGGTGGGGGCGTCTCTGGAAACACCATATATTTT. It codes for CASSLEGGGVSGNTIYF.

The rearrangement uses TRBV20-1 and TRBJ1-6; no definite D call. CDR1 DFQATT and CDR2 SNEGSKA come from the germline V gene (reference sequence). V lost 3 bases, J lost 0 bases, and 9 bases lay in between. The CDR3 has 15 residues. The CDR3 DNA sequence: TGCAGTGCTAGTGAACCAGGCTCCTATAATTCACCCCTCCACTTT. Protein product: CSASEPGSYNSPLHF.

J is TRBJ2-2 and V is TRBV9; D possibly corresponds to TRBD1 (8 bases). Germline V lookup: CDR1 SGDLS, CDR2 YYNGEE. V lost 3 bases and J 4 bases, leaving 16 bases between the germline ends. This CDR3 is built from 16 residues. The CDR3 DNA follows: TGTGCCAGCAGCGGCACAGGGGGGGTGTTCACCGGGGAGCTGTTTTTT. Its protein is CASSGTGGVFTGELFF.

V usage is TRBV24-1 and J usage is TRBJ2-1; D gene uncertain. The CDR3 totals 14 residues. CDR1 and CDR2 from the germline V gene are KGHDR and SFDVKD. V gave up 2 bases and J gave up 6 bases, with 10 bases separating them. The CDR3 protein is CATSDWGSINEQFF. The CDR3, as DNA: TGTGCCACCAGTGATTGGGGTTCAATCAATGAGCAGTTCTTC.

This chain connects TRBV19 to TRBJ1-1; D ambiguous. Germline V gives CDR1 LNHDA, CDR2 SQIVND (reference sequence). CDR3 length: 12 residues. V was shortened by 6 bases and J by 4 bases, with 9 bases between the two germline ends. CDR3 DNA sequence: TGTGCCAGTAGACGGGTATCCACTGAAGCTTTCTTT. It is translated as CASRRVSTEAFF.